The source of this TCR beta chain is a study of cytomegalovirus exposure and HLA in healthy donors. Overall study findings and caveats: The dataset shows that most TCR sequences were rare, while some public TCRs occurred in many donors.

Sequencing used immunoSEQ multiplex PCR; TCRdb keeps in-frame clones, though not all of them. The sample lists a few hundred thousand clones; about 91% were seen once. V was clipped by 1 base and J by 4 bases; unmatched bases: 9. From germline, CDR1 is LGHNA and CDR2 YSLEER. There are 17 residues in the CDR3. Concerning this clone: Its antigen is still unknown.

The origin of this receptor is a woman aged 18-29 years in good health and CMV-seronegative. Sequencing used PBMCs. The V gene is TRBV4-3, the J gene TRBJ2-1; 8 nucleotides align to TRBD1. The CDR3 spells CASSQVAGQGGYNEQFF. The CDR3 nucleotides are TGCGCCAGCAGCCAAGTGGCCGGACAGGGTGGTTACAATGAGCAGTTCTTC.